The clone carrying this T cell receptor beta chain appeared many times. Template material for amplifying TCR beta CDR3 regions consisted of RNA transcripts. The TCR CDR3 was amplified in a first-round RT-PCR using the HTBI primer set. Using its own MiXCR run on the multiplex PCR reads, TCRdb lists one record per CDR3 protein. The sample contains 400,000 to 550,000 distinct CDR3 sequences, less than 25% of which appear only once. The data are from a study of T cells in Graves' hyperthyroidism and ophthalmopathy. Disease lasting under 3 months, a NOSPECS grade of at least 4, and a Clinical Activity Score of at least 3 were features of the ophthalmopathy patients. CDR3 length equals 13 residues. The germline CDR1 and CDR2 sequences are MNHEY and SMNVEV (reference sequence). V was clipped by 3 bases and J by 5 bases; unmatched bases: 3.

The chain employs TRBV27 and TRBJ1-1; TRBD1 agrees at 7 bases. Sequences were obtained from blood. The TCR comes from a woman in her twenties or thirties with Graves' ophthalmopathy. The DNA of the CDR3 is TGTGCCAGCAGTTTGACAGGGAGGACTGAAGCTTTCTTT. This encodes CASSLTGRTEAFF.